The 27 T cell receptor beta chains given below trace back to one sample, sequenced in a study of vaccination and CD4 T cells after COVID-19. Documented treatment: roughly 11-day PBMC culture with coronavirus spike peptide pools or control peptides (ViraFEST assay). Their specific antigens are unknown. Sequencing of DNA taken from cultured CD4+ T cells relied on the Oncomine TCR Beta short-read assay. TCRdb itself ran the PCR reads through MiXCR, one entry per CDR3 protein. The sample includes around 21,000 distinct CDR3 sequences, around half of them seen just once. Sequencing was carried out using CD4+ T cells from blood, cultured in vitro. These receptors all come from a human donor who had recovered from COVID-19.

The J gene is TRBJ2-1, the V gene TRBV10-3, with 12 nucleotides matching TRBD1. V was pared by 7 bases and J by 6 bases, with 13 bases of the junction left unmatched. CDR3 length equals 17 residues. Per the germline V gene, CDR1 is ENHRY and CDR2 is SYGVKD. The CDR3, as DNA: TGTGCCATCACCGCTCAATCGGGACAGGGGGCGCGCAATGAGCAGTTCTTC. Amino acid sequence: CAITAQSGQGARNEQFF.

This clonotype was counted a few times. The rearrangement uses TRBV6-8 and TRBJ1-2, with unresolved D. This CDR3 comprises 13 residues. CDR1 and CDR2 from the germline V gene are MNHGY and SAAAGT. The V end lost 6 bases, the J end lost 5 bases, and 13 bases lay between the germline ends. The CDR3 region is CASSKTVSYGYTF. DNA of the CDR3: TGTGCCAGCAGCAAAACAGTTTCATATGGCTACACCTTC.

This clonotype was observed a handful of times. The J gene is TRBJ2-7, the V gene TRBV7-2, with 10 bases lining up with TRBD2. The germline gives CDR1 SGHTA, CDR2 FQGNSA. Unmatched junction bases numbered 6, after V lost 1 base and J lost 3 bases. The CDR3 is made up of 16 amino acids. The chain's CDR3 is CASSLDGTSAYYEQYF. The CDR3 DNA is TGTGCCAGCAGCTTAGATGGGACTAGCGCTTACTACGAGCAGTACTTC. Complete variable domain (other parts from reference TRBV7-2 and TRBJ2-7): GAGVSQSPSNKVTEKGKDVELRCDPISGHTALYWYRQSLGQGLEFLIYFQGNSAPDKSGLPSDRFSAERTGGSVSTLTIQRTQQEDSAVYLCASSLDGTSAYYEQYFGPGTRLTVT.

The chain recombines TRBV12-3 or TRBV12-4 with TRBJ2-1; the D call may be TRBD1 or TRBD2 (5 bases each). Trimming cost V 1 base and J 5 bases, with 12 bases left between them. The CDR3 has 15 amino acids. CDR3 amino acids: CASSLVWGLHNEQFF. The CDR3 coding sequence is TGTGCCAGCAGTTTAGTTTGGGGGTTACACAATGAGCAGTTCTTC.

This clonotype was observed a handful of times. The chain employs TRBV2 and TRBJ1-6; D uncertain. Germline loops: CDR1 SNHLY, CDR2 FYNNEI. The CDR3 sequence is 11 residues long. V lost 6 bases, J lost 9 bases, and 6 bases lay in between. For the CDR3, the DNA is TGTGCCAGCAGGCGAGGTTCACCCCTCCACTTT. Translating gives CASRRGSPLHF.

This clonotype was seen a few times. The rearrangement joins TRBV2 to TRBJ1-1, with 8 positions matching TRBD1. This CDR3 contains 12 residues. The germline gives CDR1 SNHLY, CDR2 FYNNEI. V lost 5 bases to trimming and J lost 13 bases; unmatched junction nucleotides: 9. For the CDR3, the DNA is TGTGCCAGCAGTTTGGACAGGGAAGATGGTTTCTTT. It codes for CASSLDREDGFF.

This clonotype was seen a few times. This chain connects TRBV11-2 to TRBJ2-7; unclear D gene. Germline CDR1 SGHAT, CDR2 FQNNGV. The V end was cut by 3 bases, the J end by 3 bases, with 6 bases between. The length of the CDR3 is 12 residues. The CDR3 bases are TGTGCCAGCAGCTTGCGCCACTACGAGCAGTACTTC. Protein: CASSLRHYEQYF.

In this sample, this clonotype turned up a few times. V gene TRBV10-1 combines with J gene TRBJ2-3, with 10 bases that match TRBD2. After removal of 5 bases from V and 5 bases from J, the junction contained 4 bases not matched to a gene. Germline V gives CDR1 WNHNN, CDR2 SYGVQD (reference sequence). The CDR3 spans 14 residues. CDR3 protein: CASSSGRAGDTQYF. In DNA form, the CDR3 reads TGCGCCAGCAGTAGCGGGAGGGCCGGAGATACGCAGTATTTT.

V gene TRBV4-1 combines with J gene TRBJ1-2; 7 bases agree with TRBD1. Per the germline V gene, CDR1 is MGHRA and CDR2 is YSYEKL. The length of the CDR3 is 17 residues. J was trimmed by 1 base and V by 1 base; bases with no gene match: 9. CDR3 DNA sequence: TGCGCCAGCAGCCAAGTCTACGGGACAGCGATTAACTATGGCTACACCTTC. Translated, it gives CASSQVYGTAINYGYTF.

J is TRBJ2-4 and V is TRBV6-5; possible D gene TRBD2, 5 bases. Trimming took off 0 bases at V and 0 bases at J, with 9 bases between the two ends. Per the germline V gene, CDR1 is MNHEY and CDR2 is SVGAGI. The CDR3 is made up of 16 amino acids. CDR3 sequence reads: CASSYSSGVAKNIQYF. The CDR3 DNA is TGTGCCAGCAGTTACTCATCCGGGGTAGCCAAAAACATTCAGTACTTC.

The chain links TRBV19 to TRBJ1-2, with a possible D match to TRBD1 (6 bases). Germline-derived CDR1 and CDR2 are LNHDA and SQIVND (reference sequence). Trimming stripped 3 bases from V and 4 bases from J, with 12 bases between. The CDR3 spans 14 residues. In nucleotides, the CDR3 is TGTGCCAGTAGTATGGACAGTTTTAGCTATGGCTACACCTTC. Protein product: CASSMDSFSYGYTF.

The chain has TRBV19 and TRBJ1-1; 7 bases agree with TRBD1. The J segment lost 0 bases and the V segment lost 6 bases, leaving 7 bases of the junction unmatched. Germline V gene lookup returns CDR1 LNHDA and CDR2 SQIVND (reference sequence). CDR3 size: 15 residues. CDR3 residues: CASRTGTDMNTEAFF. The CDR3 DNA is TGTGCCAGTAGAACCGGGACAGACATGAACACTGAAGCTTTCTTT.

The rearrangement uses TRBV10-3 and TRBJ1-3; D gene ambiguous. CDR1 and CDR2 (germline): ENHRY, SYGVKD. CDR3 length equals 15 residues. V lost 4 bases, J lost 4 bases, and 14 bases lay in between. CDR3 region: CAISGSDTLGNTIYF. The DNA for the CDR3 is TGTGCCATCAGTGGGTCAGATACCCTCGGAAACACCATATATTTT.

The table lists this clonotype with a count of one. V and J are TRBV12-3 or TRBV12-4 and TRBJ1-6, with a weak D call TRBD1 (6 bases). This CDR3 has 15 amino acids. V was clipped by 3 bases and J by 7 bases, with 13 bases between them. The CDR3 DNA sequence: TGTGCCAGCAGTTTCGGCAGGGGCGGGAATTCACCCCTCCACTTT. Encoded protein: CASSFGRGGNSPLHF.

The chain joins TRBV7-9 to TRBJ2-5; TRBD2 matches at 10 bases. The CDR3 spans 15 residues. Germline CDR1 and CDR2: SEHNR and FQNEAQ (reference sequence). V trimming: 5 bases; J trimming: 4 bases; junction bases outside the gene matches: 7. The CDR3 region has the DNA TGTGCCAGCAGCACCTTAGCGGGGGGAAGAGAGACCCAGTACTTC. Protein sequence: CASSTLAGGRETQYF.

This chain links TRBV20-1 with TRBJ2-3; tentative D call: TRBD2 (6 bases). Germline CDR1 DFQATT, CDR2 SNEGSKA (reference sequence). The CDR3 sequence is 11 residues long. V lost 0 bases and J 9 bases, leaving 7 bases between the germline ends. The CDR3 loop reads CSARDGGTQYF. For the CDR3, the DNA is TGCAGTGCTAGAGATGGGGGGACGCAGTATTTT.

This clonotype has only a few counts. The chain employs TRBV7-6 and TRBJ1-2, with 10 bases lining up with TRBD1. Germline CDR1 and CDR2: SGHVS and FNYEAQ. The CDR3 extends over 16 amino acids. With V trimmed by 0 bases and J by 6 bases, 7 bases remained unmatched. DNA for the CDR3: TGTGCCAGCAGCTTAGCGTTGGACAGGGGGTGGGATGGCTACACCTTC. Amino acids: CASSLALDRGWDGYTF.

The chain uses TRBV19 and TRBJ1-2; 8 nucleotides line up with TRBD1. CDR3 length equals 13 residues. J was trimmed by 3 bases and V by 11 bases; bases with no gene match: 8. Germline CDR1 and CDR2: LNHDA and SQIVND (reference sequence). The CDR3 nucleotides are TGTGCCTGCTCTCCGGACAGGGACTATGGCTACACCTTC. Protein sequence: CACSPDRDYGYTF.

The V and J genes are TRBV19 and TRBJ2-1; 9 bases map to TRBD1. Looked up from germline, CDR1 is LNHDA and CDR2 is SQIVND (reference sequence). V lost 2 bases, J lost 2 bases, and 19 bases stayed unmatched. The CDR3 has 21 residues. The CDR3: CASSILSHGTGSRQTYNEQFF. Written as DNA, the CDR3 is TGTGCCAGTAGTATACTGAGTCACGGGACAGGGTCTCGTCAAACCTACAATGAGCAGTTCTTC.

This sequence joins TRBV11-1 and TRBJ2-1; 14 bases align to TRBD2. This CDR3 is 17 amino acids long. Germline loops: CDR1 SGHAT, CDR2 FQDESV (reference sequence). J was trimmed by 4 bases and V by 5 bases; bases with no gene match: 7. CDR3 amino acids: CASSRSGTSGRYNEQFF. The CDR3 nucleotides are TGTGCCAGCAGCCGCTCGGGGACTAGCGGGAGATACAATGAGCAGTTCTTC. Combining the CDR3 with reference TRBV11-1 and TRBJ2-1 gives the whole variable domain EAEVAQSPRYKITEKSQAVAFWCDPISGHATLYWYRQILGQGPELLVQFQDESVVDDSQLPKDRFSAERLKGVDSTLKIQPAELGDSAMYLCASSRSGTSGRYNEQFFGPGTRLTVL.

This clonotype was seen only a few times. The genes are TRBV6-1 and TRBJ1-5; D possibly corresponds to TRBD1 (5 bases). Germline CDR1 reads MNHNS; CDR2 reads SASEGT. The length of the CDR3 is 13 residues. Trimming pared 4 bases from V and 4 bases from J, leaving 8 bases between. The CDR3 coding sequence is TGTGCCAGCAGTGCGAGGGGTAATCAGCCCCAGCATTTT. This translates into CASSARGNQPQHF.

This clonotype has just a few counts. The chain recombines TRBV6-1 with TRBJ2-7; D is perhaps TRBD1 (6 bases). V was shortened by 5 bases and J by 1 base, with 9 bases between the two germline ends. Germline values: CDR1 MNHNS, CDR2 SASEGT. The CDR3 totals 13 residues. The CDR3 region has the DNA TGTGCCAGCAGTCTTCAGGGGTCCTACGAGCAGTACTTC. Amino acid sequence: CASSLQGSYEQYF.

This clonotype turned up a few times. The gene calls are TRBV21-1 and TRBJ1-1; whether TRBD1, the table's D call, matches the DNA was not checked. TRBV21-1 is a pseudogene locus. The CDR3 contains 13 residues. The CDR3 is CASSGGQNTEAFF. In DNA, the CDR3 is TGTGCCAGCAGCGGTGGACAGAACACTGAAGCTTTCTTT.

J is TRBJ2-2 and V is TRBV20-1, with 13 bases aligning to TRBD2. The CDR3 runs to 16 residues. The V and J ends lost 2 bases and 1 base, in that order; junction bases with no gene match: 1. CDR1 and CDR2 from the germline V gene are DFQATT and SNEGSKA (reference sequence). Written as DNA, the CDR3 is TGCAGTGCTAGAAGACTAGCGGGGGGGAACACCGGGGAGCTGTTTTTT. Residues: CSARRLAGGNTGELFF.

CDR3 bases: TGTGCCAGCAGTTCGGGACTAGCGGCCTCCTACGAGCAGTACTTC. This sequence encodes CASSSGLAASYEQYF. The chain uses TRBV28 and TRBJ2-7; 11 bases match TRBD2. The germline gives CDR1 MDHEN, CDR2 SYDVKM. CDR3 length equals 15 residues. V shed 4 bases and J 0 bases; nucleotides not matched to a gene: 2.

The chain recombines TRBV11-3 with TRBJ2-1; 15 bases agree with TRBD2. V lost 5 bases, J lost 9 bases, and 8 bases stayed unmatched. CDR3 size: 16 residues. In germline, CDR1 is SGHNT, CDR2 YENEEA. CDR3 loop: CASSVGLAGGPGEQFF. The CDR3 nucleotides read TGTGCCAGCAGCGTAGGACTAGCGGGAGGGCCAGGTGAGCAGTTCTTC.

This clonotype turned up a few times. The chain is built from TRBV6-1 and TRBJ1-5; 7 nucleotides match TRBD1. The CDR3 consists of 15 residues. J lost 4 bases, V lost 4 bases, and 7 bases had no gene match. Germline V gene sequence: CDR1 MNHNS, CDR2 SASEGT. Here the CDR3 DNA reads TGTGCCAGCAGTGGCAGGGGGTCATTAAATCAGCCCCAGCATTTT. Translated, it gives CASSGRGSLNQPQHF.